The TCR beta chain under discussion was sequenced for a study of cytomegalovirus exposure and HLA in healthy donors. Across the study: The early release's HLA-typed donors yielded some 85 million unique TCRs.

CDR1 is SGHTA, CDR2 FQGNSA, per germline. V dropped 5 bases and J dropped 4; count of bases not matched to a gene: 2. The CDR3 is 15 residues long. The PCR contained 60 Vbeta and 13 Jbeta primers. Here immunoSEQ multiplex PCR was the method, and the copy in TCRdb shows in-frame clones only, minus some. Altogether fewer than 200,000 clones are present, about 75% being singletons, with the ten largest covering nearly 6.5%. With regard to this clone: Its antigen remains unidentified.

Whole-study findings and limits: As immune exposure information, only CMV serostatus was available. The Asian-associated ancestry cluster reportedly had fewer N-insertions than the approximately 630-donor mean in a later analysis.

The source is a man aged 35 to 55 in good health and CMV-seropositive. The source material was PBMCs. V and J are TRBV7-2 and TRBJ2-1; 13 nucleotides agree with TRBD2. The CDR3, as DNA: TGTGCCAGCAGCGCGGGACTAGCGGGATACAATGAGCAGTTCTTC. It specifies CASSAGLAGYNEQFF.